The source of this T cell receptor (beta chain) is a study of immunodeficiency (dated by TCRdb to the late 2010s). Describing the broader study: Repertoire analysis was performed to search for VDJ recombination defects and oligoclonality. What the research found in general, with its limitations: Restricted TRB V-J pairing and lower productive entropy were observed in patient CD8+ T cells compared with control CD8+ T cells. Based on top-100 and total clonotype frequencies, severe oligoclonality was found in patient CD8+ T cells but not in patient CD4+ T cells. In the entropy comparisons of patients against healthy controls, patients were shown as n=3 (open circles), and an effect of thymic development was suggested only as a possibility.

Genomic DNA was extracted with the QIAamp DNA Blood Mini Kit and sent for immunoSEQ repertoire analysis. A standard quantity of genomic DNA template was used for amplification of CDR3 regions by multiplex PCR. PCR products were sequenced on an Illumina platform. Per the authors' processing: Sequences were aligned to a reference, with V, D and J gene definitions taken from IMGT. To eliminate PCR and sequencing errors, a nearest-neighbor clustering algorithm combined closely related sequences. V, D and J usage in productive unique and total sequences was analyzed using ImmunoSEQ Analyzer tools and R version 3.6.1. In TCRdb, the immuneACCESS table is reduced to in-frame sequences with V and J assigned. These tables do not hold every clone; where another copy was compared, an unresolved V gene accounts for under half, and the others remain unexplained. V and J calls and clone size are those listed in that table; D and trimming were worked out from the DNA. Present in this sample are around 3,400 clones, roughly 90% of which were seen just once. The ten top clones hold about 12% of the sample.

For this clone: Its antigen is currently not known. Base quality data are lacking; no much larger clone is found one base away.

Trimming accounts for 6 bases at V and 5 bases at J, while the number of junction bases matched to no gene is 6. The CDR3 has 15 amino acids, counting the end cysteine and phenylalanine. The read is trimmed to its CDR3 DNA, 45 bases read in frame from base 1. CDR1 is given as MDHEN and CDR2 as SYDVKM, both from the germline V gene. Before TCR sequencing, CD3+CD8+ T cells were sorted from fresh PBMCs. Sequencing was carried out using CD8+ T cells from blood. The sequence derives from a human donor in good health. The rearrangement combines TRBV28 with TRBJ2-1, with 11 bases in between that match TRBD2. The bases read TGTGCCAGCAGGCTAGCGGGAGGTATCCACAATGAGCAGTTCTTC. The translation is CASRLAGGIHNEQFF.